A single sample is the source of the 7 T cell receptor beta chains below, sequenced in a study of graft-versus-host responses after intestinal transplantation. These TCRs are of unknown antigen specificity. Clones were read by immunoSEQ multiplex PCR, and TCRdb kept only the in-frame ones, dropping some. The sample contains about 100,000 clones, about 89% of which appear only once. Sample: unstimulated CD8+ T cells sorted from spleen or lymph node cells, taken before intestinal transplant. The origin of the receptors is a human donor who received an intestinal transplant.

A remark on this clone: The sample holds other DNA sequences that translate to the same CDR3. The chain combines TRBV9 with TRBJ2-2; D uncertain. This CDR3 region has 14 residues. V lost 0 bases and J lost 4, with 7 bases in between. Per germline, CDR1 SGDLS and CDR2 YYNGEE. The CDR3 bases are TGTGCCAGCAGCGTAGGAGGTGGCACCGGGGAGCTGTTTTTT. This translates into CASSVGGGTGELFF.

This chain links TRBV21-1 with TRBJ1-1. TRBV21-1 is termed a pseudogene. The length of the CDR3 is 11 residues. CDR3 protein: CAHRGADEAFF. Written as DNA, the CDR3 is TGTGCCCACAGAGGGGCCGATGAAGCTTTCTTT.

The V call is TRBV11-2, the J call TRBJ1-2; 7 bases agree with TRBD1. Germline CDR1 SGHAT, CDR2 FQNNGV. CDR3 size: 16 residues. The ends lost 6 bases at V and 3 bases at J; junction bases unmatched: 13. As DNA, the CDR3 is TGTGCCAGCAGGCCCTTACGAGGCAGGGGGGACTATGGCTACACCTTC. This sequence encodes CASRPLRGRGDYGYTF.

The chain uses TRBV15 and TRBJ1-5; D gene unclear. V was trimmed by 3 bases and J by 3 bases, leaving 12 bases between them. The germline CDR1 and CDR2 sequences are LNHNV and YYDKDF (reference sequence). This CDR3 spans 15 amino acids. This CDR3 is CATSSRGEYNQPQHF. For the CDR3, the DNA is TGTGCCACCAGCAGCCGCGGGGAATACAATCAGCCCCAGCATTTT.

The chain couples TRBV4-1 to TRBJ1-3; TRBD1 might be the D (5 bases). The CDR3 runs to 14 residues. V lost 4 bases and J 4 bases, leaving 11 bases between the germline ends. Germline CDR1 is MGHRA and CDR2 is YSYEKL. In nucleotides, the CDR3 is TGCGCCAGCAGCCGGACGGGACTCGGAAACACCATATATTTT. This sequence encodes CASSRTGLGNTIYF.

The chain carries TRBV29-1 and TRBJ1-2, with D perhaps matching TRBD1 (5 bases). Germline loops: CDR1 SQVTM, CDR2 ANQGSEA. The CDR3 spans 13 residues. Between the trimmed V and J ends, which lost 6 bases and 2 bases, there was a span of 13 bases. The CDR3 loop is CSVDSSTNYGYTF. CDR3 coding DNA: TGCAGCGTCGACAGTTCCACCAACTATGGCTACACCTTC.

The V gene is TRBV5-6, the J gene TRBJ2-2; 8 bases are a match to TRBD1. This CDR3 contains 13 residues. V trimming: 3 bases; J trimming: 7 bases; junction bases outside the gene matches: 2. Germline V gene sequence: CDR1 SGHDT, CDR2 YYEEEE. DNA for the CDR3: TGTGCCAGCAGCTACGGGACAGGCGGGGAGCTGTTTTTT. This codes for CASSYGTGGELFF.